This TCR beta chain is drawn from a study of T-cell memory formation after mild COVID-19. General study points: CM and EM subsets held most contracting CD4+ clones; EMRA held CD8+ ones. Memory sampled before infection contained some responding clones, suggesting cross-reactive memory joined. Clones that contracted from day 15 to 85 had balanced CD4/CD8; later expanders were CD4+ biased.

A remark on this clonotype: The antigen is unknown.

The CDR3 length is 14 residues. With V trimmed by 7 bases and J by 7 bases, 7 bases remained unmatched. Employing constant-segment primers, 5'RACE generated TCR alpha and TCR beta cDNA libraries bearing sample barcodes and UMIs. A single record per CDR3 protein comes from TCRdb applying MiXCR to the 5' RACE reads. The sample shows around 120,000 distinct CDR3 sequences, about 16% of them seen only once. Sequences were obtained from PBMCs or a T cell subset sorted from them (not recorded which). The gene calls are TRBV12-3 or TRBV12-4 and TRBJ2-2, with 9 bases identical to TRBD1. This TCR was recovered from an adult woman who had mild COVID-19 (a few samples of this study predate the infection). Cell type and time point are not known. The CDR3 coding sequence is TGTGCCAGCATCCGTGACAGGGGGGTCGGGGAGCTGTTTTTT. It yields the protein CASIRDRGVGELFF.